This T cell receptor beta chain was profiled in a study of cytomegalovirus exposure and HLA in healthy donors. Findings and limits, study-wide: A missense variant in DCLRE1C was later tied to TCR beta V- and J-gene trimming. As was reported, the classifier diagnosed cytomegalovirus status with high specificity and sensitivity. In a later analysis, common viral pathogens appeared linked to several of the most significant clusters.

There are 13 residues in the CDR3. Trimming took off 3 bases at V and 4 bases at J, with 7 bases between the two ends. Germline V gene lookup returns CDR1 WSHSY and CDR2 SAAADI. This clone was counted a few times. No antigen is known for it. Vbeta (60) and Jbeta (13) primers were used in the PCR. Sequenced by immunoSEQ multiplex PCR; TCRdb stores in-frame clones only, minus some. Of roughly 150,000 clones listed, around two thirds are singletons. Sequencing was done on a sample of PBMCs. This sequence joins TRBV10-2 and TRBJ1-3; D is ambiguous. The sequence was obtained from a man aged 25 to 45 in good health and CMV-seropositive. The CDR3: CASSETRGNTIYF. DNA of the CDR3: TGCGCCAGCAGTGAAACAAGAGGAAACACCATATATTTT.